The T cell receptor beta chain described here comes from a study of blood T cell repertoires in COVID-19. In the study overall: The origin of the acute and convalescent COVID-19 samples was the United States, Italy and Spain. Sample material is recorded as cDNA or gDNA derived from T cells, B-cell-depleted T cells, or PBMCs.

In the authors' methods: It was from reference gene primer amplification that nucleated cell counts were estimated. The table came from immunoSEQ multiplex PCR; TCRdb's copy has only in-frame clones and leaves some out. That table is the source of V, J and clone size, and D and trimming were worked out from the DNA. The sample gives about 98,000 clones, 84% of which show up once; about 10% is in the top ten. CDR1 is KGHSH and CDR2 is LQKENI in the germline V gene. CDR3 length: 15 amino acids. J was trimmed by 2 bases and V by 3 bases; bases with no gene match: 6. This receptor was identified in a man aged 35 to 55 with active or convalescent COVID-19. The sequenced sample was peripheral blood. This chain uses TRBV18 with TRBJ2-7, with TRBD1 matching 8 bases. The DNA for the CDR3 is TGTGCCAGCTCACCGGGACAGGTGGACCCCTACGAGCAGTACTTC. It yields the protein CASSPGQVDPYEQYF.